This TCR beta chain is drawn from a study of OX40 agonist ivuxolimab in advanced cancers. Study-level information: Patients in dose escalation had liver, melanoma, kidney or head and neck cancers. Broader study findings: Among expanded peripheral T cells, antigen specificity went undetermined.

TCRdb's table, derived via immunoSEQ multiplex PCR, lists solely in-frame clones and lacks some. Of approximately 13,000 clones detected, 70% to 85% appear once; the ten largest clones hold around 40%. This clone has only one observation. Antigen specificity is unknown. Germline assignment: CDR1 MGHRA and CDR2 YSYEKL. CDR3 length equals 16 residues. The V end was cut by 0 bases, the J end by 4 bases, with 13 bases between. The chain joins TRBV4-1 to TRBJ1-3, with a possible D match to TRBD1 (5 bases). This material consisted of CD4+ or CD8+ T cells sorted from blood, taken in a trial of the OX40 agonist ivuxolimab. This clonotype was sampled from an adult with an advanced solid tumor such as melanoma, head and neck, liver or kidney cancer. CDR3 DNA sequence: TGCGCCAGCAGCCAAGATGGTTCAGGGAAAGGAAACACCATATATTTT. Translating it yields CASSQDGSGKGNTIYF.